This T cell receptor (beta chain) was retrieved from a study of CD4 T cells in relation to SARS-CoV-2 and coronaviruses. Findings and caveats of the study: No crossreactivity against non-spike viral proteins was tested here.

Details on this clone: What it recognizes is unknown.

Germline CDR1 reads SGDLS; CDR2 reads YYNGEE. V lost 1 base and J lost 0, with 6 bases in between. The CDR3 contains 14 residues. Only in-frame clones appear in the TCRdb table, and some are missing; sequencing was by immunoSEQ multiplex PCR. This table holds tens of thousands of clones, about four fifths found once. Naive or memory CD4+ cells were cultured 1:1 with T cell-depleted PBMCs plus CEF. Sequencing used memory CD4+ T cells from PBMCs, cultured in vitro. The chain links TRBV9 to TRBJ2-3; D possibly corresponds to TRBD2 (5 bases). The TCR sequence derives from an adult with COVID-19. CDR3 protein: CASSVTGSTDTQYF. DNA of the CDR3: TGTGCCAGCAGCGTAACGGGAAGCACAGATACGCAGTATTTT. The variable domain in full, completed from reference TRBV9 and TRBJ2-3, reads DSGVTQTPKHLITATGQRVTLRCSPRSGDLSVYWYQQSLDQGLQFLIQYYNGEERAKGNILERFSAQQFPDLHSELNLSSLELGDSALYFCASSVTGSTDTQYFGPGTRLTVL.